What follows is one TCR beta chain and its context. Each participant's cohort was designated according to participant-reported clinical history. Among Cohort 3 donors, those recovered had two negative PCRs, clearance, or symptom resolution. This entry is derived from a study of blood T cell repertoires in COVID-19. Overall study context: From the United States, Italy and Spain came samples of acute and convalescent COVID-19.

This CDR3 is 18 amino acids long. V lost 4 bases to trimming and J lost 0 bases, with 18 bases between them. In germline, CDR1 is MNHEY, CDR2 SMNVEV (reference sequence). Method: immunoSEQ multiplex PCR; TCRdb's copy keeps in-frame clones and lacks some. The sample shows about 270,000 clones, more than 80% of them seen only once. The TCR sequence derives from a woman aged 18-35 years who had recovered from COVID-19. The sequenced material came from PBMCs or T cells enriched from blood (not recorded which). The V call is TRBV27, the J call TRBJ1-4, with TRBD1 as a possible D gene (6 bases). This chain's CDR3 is CASSSIRTVTTTNEKLFF. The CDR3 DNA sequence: TGTGCCAGCAGTTCAATTAGGACAGTGACAACAACTAATGAAAAACTGTTTTTT.